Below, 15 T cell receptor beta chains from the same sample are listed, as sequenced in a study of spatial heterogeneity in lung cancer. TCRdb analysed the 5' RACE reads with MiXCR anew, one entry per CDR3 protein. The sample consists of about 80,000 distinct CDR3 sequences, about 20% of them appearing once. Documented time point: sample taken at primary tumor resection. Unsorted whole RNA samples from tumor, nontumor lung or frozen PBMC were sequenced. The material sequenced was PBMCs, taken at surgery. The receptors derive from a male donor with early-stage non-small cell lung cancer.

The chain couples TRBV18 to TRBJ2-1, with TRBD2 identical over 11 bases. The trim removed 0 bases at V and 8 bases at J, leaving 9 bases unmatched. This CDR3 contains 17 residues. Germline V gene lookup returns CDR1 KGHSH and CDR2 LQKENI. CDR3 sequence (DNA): TGTGCCAGCTCACCACCCTCAATTAGCGGGGGGGTGGATGAGCAGTTCTTC. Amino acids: CASSPPSISGGVDEQFF.

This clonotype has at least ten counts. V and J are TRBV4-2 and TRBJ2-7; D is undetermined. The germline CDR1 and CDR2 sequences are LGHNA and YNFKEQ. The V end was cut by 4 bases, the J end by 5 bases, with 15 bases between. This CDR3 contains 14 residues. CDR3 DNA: TGTGCCAGCAGCCCATCCCCCGCAACAGACGAGCAGTACTTC. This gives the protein CASSPSPATDEQYF.

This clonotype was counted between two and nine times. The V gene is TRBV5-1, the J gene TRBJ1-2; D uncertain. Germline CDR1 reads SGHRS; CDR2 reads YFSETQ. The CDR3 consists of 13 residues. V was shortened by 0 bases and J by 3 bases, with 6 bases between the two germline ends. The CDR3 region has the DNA TGCGCCAGCAGCTTGGACGCGGACTATGGCTACACCTTC. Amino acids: CASSLDADYGYTF.

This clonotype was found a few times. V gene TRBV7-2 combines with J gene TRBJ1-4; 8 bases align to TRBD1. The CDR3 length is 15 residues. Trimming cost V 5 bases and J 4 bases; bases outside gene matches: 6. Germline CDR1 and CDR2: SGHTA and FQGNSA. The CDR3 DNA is TGTGCCAGCAGCGTGGGGACAGGAATTAATGAAAAACTGTTTTTT. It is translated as CASSVGTGINEKLFF.

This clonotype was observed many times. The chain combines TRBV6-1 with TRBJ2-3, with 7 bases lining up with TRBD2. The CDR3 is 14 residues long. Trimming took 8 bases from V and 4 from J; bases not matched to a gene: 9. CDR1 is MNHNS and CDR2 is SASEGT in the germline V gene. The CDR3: CASGRGGSSDTQYF. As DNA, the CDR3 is TGTGCCAGCGGGCGTGGCGGGAGTTCAGATACGCAGTATTTT.

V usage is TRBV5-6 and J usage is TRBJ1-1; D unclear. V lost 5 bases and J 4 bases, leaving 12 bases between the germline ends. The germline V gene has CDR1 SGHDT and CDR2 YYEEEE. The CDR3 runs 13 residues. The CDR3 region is CASRRFGFTEAFF. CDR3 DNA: TGTGCCAGCAGACGCTTTGGATTCACTGAAGCTTTCTTT.

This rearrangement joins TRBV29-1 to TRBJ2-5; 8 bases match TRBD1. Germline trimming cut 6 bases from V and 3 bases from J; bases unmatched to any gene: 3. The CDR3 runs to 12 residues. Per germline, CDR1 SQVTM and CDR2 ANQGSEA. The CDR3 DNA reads TGCAGCGTCTTGACAGGGGAAGAGACCCAGTACTTC. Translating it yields CSVLTGEETQYF.

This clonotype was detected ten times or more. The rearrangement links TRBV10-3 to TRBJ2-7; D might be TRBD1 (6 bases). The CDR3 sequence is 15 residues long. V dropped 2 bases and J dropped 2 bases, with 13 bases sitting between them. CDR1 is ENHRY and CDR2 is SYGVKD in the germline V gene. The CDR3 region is CAISEMTGQAYEQYF. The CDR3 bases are TGTGCCATCAGTGAGATGACAGGCCAGGCCTACGAGCAGTACTTC.

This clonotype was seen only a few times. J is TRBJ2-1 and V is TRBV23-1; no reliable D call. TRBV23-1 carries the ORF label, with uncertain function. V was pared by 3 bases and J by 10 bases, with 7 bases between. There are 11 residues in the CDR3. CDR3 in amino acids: CASSHLGEQFF. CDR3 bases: TGCGCCAGCAGTCATCTCGGGGAGCAGTTCTTC.

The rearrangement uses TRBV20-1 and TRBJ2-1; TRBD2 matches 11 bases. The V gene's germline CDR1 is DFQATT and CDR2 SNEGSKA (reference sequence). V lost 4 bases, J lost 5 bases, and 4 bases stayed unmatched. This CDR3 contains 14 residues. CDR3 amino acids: CSAISGRAHNEQFF. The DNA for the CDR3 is TGCAGTGCTATTAGCGGGAGGGCACACAATGAGCAGTTCTTC.

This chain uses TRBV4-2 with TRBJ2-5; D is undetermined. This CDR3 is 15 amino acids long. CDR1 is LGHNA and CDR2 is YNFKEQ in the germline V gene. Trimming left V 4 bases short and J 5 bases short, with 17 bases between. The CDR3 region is CASSPTPGSWETQYF. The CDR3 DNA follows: TGTGCCAGCAGCCCAACACCCGGTAGTTGGGAGACCCAGTACTTC.

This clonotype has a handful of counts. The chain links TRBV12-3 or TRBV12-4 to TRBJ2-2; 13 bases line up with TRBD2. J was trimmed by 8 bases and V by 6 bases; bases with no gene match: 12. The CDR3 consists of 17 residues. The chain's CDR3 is CASSRTSGRASRGELFF. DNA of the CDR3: TGTGCCAGCAGCCGTACTAGCGGGAGGGCGTCCCGAGGGGAGCTGTTTTTT.

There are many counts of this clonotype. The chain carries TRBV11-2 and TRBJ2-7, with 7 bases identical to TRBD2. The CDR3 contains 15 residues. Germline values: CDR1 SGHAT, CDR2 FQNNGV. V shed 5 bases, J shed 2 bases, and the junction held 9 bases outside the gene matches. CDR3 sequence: CASSPRLAAPYEQYF. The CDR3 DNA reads TGTGCCAGCAGCCCAAGACTAGCCGCCCCCTACGAGCAGTACTTC.

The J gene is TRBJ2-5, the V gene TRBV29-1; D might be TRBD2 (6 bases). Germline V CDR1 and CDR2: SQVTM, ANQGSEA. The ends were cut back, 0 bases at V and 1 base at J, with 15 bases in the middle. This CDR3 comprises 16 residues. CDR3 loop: CSVEDRLGTSQETQYF. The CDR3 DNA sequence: TGCAGCGTTGAAGATCGCTTAGGGACTTCCCAAGAGACCCAGTACTTC.

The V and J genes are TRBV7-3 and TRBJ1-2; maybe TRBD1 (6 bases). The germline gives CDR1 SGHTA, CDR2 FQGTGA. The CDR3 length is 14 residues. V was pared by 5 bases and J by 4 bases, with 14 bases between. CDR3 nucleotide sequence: TGTGCCAGCAGCCTCACAGGGTCGAGCTATGGCTACACCTTC. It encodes CASSLTGSSYGYTF.